The 14 T cell receptor beta chains given below trace back to one sample, sequenced in a study of persistence of HIV-infected CD4 T cells. Sequencing used immunoSEQ version 4 in survey mode. Clones were sequenced by immunoSEQ multiplex PCR, and TCRdb holds only the in-frame ones, with some missing. The sample includes around 26,000 clones, 74% of them seen just once. The antigens for these receptors are not known. An overlapping HIV-1 Gag peptide pool stimulated these cells at roughly 0.97 ug/peptide/mL. Sorting selected CD4+ T cells upregulating both CD40 ligand and CD69. The material sequenced was CD4+ T cells sorted from PBMCs after approximately 20-hour stimulation, taken from a patient who received antiretroviral therapy. The receptors shown here come from an adult man with HIV who was CMV-seropositive.

V is TRBV6-2 or TRBV6-3 and J is TRBJ2-3, with D possibly being TRBD2 (6 bases). The CDR3 is made up of 17 amino acids. In germline, CDR1 is MNHEY, CDR2 SVGEGT. V was pared by 0 bases and J by 3 bases, with 16 bases between. CDR3 region: CASSYSPWGEPTDTQYF. The CDR3 nucleotides read TGTGCCAGCAGTTACTCGCCGTGGGGGGAACCGACAGATACGCAGTATTTT.

The chain couples TRBV3-1 (or the pseudogene TRBV3-2) to TRBJ1-3; TRBD1 is a possible D gene (5 bases). Per germline, CDR1 LGHDT and CDR2 YNNKEL (reference sequence). CDR3 length: 16 amino acids. V lost 4 bases and J lost 2, with 15 bases in between. The CDR3 loop is CASSPQGNLPGNTIYF. CDR3 nucleotide sequence: TGTGCCAGCAGCCCCCAGGGTAACCTCCCTGGAAACACCATATATTTT.

CDR3 nucleotide sequence: TGTGCCACTGAGGCCCCCTCCTACGAGCAGTACTTC. As protein: CATEAPSYEQYF. V and J are TRBV3-1 (or the pseudogene TRBV3-2) and TRBJ2-7; D unresolved. CDR3 size: 12 residues. V shed 10 bases and J shed 0 bases, with 10 bases lying between them. Germline V CDR1 and CDR2: LGHDT, YNNKEL (reference sequence).

The gene calls are TRBV5-1 and TRBJ2-2; perhaps TRBD1 as D (6 bases). This CDR3 has 15 residues. Germline assignment: CDR1 SGHRS and CDR2 YFSETQ. Between the trimmed V and J ends, which lost 4 bases and 1 base, there was a span of 11 bases. The CDR3 region is CASSTDRMNTGELFF. The CDR3 DNA reads TGCGCCAGCAGCACGGACAGAATGAACACCGGGGAGCTGTTTTTT.

V and J are TRBV7-8 and TRBJ1-3; D might be TRBD1 (6 bases). The CDR3 is 16 amino acids. Germline V gene lookup returns CDR1 SGHVS and CDR2 FQNEAQ. With 4 bases removed from V and 2 bases from J, the gap between germline ends came to 15 bases. The CDR3 sequence is CASSSNREGTGNTIYF. The CDR3 nucleotides read TGTGCCAGCAGCTCTAACAGGGAGGGGACTGGAAACACCATATATTTT.

The V and J genes are TRBV29-1 and TRBJ2-1; D may be TRBD2 (8 bases). V lost 7 bases and J 0 bases, leaving 22 bases between the germline ends. CDR1 is SQVTM and CDR2 is ANQGSEA in the germline V gene. The CDR3 spans 17 residues. The chain's CDR3 is CSGGRGGTASSYNEQFF. The CDR3 DNA reads as TGCAGCGGTGGCCGGGGGGGGACAGCTAGCTCCTACAATGAGCAGTTCTTC.

The table lists this clone with a count of one. This chain uses TRBV3-1 (or the pseudogene TRBV3-2) with TRBJ2-7; D assignment may be TRBD1 or TRBD2 (6 bases each). Germline V gene data show CDR1 as LGHDT and CDR2 as YNNKEL (reference sequence). Deletions cut 4 bases from V and 0 bases from J, with 10 bases between. This CDR3 has 14 residues. CDR3 protein: CASSRGASSYEQYF. The DNA for the CDR3 is TGTGCCAGCAGCCGGGGGGCCAGCTCCTACGAGCAGTACTTC.

CDR3 sequence: CASSPGLSYNEQFF. DNA of the CDR3: TGTGCCAGCAGCCCGGGACTCTCCTACAATGAGCAGTTCTTC. The chain uses TRBV6-1 and TRBJ2-1; a weak D match, TRBD2 (6 bases). The CDR3 contains 14 residues. Trimming removed 6 bases at V and 0 bases at J, with 9 bases between. The germline gives CDR1 MNHNS, CDR2 SASEGT.

The CDR3 sequence: CASYGPRGYTF. CDR3 DNA sequence: TGTGCCAGCTACGGCCCCAGGGGCTACACCTTC. The chain couples TRBV28 to TRBJ1-2; D remains ambiguous. The CDR3 covers 11 residues. Trimming left V 8 bases short and J 8 bases short, with 12 bases between. Germline V CDR1 and CDR2: MDHEN, SYDVKM.

The chain joins TRBV28 to TRBJ1-2; 9 nucleotides align to TRBD1. This CDR3 has 17 residues. J was trimmed by 7 bases and V by 3 bases; bases with no gene match: 15. From germline, CDR1 is MDHEN and CDR2 SYDVKM. The CDR3 here is CASSFLPPGQGPPGYTF. The CDR3 DNA follows: TGTGCCAGCAGTTTTTTGCCCCCGGGACAGGGCCCTCCTGGCTACACCTTC.

This clone qualifies as medium-sized. V and J are TRBV2 and TRBJ1-6; D ambiguous. The CDR3 is 15 amino acids. Per germline, CDR1 SNHLY and CDR2 FYNNEI. Trimming removed 1 base from V and 1 base from J, with 5 bases in between. CDR3 nucleotide sequence: TGTGCCAGCAGTGAAGGATATTCCTATAATTCACCCCTCCACTTT. Residues: CASSEGYSYNSPLHF.

This rearrangement joins TRBV20-1 to TRBJ2-1; D perhaps matches TRBD1 (5 bases). Trimming left V 6 bases short and J 8 bases short, with 11 bases between. The CDR3 loop spans 11 amino acids. Germline V gene data show CDR1 as DFQATT and CDR2 as SNEGSKA (reference sequence). CDR3 nucleotides: TGCAGTGCGTGGACATATGATGAGCAGTTCTTC. Protein product: CSAWTYDEQFF.

The V gene is TRBV18, the J gene TRBJ2-7; D possibly corresponds to TRBD2 (6 bases). Germline V lookup: CDR1 KGHSH, CDR2 LQKENI. The CDR3 has 15 amino acids. V gave up 5 bases and J gave up 8 bases, with 22 bases separating them. The CDR3 loop reads CASSTTGLGGYKQYF. The CDR3 DNA reads as TGTGCCAGCTCAACCACGGGCCTTGGGGGGTACAAGCAGTACTTC.

The chain employs TRBV28 and TRBJ2-1, with D maybe TRBD2 (6 bases). Trimming shortened V by 6 bases and J by 2 bases, and 17 bases separated the two germline ends. The CDR3 extends over 16 amino acids. The germline V gene encodes CDR1 MDHEN and CDR2 SYDVKM. In DNA, the CDR3 is TGTGCCAGCAGCAGTCGACTAGTCCCGCCCTACAATGAGCAGTTCTTC. Residues: CASSSRLVPPYNEQFF.